This T cell receptor (beta chain) was found in a study of blood T cell repertoires in COVID-19. The overall study: T cells, B-cell-depleted T cells, or PBMCs provided the cDNA or gDNA that served as material.

Here immunoSEQ multiplex PCR was the method, and the copy in TCRdb shows in-frame clones only, minus some. The repertoire holds around 130,000 clones, 85% to 90% seen once, with 2% to 2.5% in the top ten. Material for sequencing was peripheral blood. This clonotype was obtained from a woman aged 45-65 years with acute or convalescent COVID-19.

The CDR3 nucleotides are TGTGCCAGCAGTGGACAGGGGGAAAATGAAAAACTGTTTTTT. This codes for CASSGQGENEKLFF. This chain links TRBV27 with TRBJ1-4; 10 bases are shared with TRBD1. With V trimmed by 5 bases and J by 5 bases, 2 bases remained unmatched. The CDR3 is 14 amino acids. Germline V gives CDR1 MNHEY, CDR2 SMNVEV (reference sequence).